The entry below describes one TCR beta chain. The sample is drawn from a study of T cell responses to AZD1222 COVID-19 vaccine. Repertoires were generated with immunoSEQ multiplex PCR, while TCRdb's copy carries only in-frame clones and drops some. Here the sample spans under 150,000 clones, 70% to 90% being singletons. The germline V gene encodes CDR1 KGHSH and CDR2 LQKENI. V was cut by 4 bases and J by 8 bases, with 15 bases left in between. The CDR3 spans 15 residues. The sequenced sample was peripheral blood, obtained 28 days after the second AZD1222 dose. The source of this sequence is an adult who received the AZD1222 COVID-19 vaccine. J is TRBJ1-6 and V is TRBV18; D is possibly TRBD1 (5 bases). The CDR3 loop reads CASSQVGAADSPLHF. DNA for the CDR3: TGTGCCAGCTCACAGGTAGGGGCCGCAGATTCACCCCTCCACTTT.